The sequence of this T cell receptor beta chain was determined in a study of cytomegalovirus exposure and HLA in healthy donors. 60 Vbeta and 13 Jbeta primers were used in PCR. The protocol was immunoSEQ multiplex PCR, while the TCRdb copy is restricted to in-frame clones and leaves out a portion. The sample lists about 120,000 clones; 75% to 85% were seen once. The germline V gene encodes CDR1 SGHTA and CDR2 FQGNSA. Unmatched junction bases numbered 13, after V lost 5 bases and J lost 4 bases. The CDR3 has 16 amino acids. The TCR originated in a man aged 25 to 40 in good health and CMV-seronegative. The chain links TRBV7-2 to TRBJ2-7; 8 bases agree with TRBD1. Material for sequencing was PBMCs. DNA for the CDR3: TGTGCCAGCAGCCATAGTGGTGGACAGGGACCATACGAGCAGTACTTC. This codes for CASSHSGGQGPYEQYF.